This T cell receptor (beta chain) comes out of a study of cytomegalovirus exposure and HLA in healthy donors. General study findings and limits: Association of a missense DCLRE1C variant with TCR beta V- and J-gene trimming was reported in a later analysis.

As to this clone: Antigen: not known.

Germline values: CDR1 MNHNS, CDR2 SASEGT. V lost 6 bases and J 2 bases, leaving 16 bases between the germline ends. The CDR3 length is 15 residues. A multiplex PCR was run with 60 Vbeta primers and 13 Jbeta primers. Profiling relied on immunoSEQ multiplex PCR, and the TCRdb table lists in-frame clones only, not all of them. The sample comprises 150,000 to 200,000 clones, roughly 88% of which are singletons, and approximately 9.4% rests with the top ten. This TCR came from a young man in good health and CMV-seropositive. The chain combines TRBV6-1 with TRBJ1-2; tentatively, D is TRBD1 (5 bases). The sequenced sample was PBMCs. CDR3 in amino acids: CASRIPQGANYGYTF. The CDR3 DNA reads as TGTGCCAGCAGGATACCTCAGGGTGCCAACTATGGCTACACCTTC.